The rows below give T cell receptor beta chains drawn from one sample of a study of CD8+CD57+ T cells in acquired aplastic anemia. TCRdb used MiXCR to reprocess the reads, holding one entry per CDR3 protein. The repertoire consists of some 170,000 distinct CDR3 sequences, with 47% occurring once and the leading ten covering 0.85% to 1.3%. Sample: sorted CD4+, CD8+, or CD8+CD57+ T cells (not recorded which) from PBMCs. These receptors came from a human donor with aplastic anemia. Each CDR3 is given with its conserved first and last residue. The D gene is left open where the match is weak. Not every row has a clone size; where given, it reads once, few, many or a size class.

v_call: TRBV3-1
clone_size: many
j_call: TRBJ2-3
d_call: -
cdr3_nt: TGTGCCAGCAGCCAAGACAGAGCCTGGGGTACGCAGTATTTT
cdr3_aa: CASSQDRAWGTQYF

v_call: TRBV2
clone_size: few
j_call: TRBJ1-5
d_call: TRBD1
cdr3_nt: TGTGCCAGCACCGCGGACAGGGGAGGGCAGCCCCAGCATTTT
cdr3_aa: CASTADRGGQPQHF

v_call: TRBV16
clone_size: many
j_call: TRBJ1-4
d_call: -
cdr3_nt: TGTGCCAGCAGCCAATCTCGCGGACATGAAAAACTGTTTTTT
cdr3_aa: CASSQSRGHEKLFF

v_call: TRBV20-1
clone_size: many
j_call: TRBJ2-1
d_call: TRBD2
cdr3_nt: TGCAGTGCTAGCTTCCTAGCGGGGGGAAATGAGCAGTTCTTC
cdr3_aa: CSASFLAGGNEQFF

v_call: TRBV20-1
clone_size: -
j_call: TRBJ2-7
d_call: TRBD1
cdr3_nt: TGCAGTGCTCAATACGGGACAGGGGCCCACGAGCAGTACTTC
cdr3_aa: CSAQYGTGAHEQYF

v_call: TRBV7-9
clone_size: many
j_call: TRBJ1-1
d_call: -
cdr3_nt: TGTGCCAGCAGCTTAGAAGGGGGGGCGAACACTGAAGCTTTCTTT
cdr3_aa: CASSLEGGANTEAFF

v_call: TRBV19
clone_size: -
j_call: TRBJ2-7
d_call: -
cdr3_nt: TGTGCCAGTAGTACCGCTAGGGGGGAGCAGTACTTC
cdr3_aa: CASSTARGEQYF

v_call: TRBV7-3
clone_size: -
j_call: TRBJ1-6
d_call: TRBD1
cdr3_nt: TGTGCCAGCAGCGCCTCGGGACAGGGGACTTCACCCCTCCACTTT
cdr3_aa: CASSASGQGTSPLHF

v_call: TRBV9
clone_size: once
j_call: TRBJ2-3
d_call: TRBD2
cdr3_nt: TGTGCCAGCAGCGCCCAGGGACTAGCGGGGGGGCGAGATACGCAGTATTTT
cdr3_aa: CASSAQGLAGGRDTQYF

v_call: TRBV6-1
clone_size: many
j_call: TRBJ2-3
d_call: -
cdr3_nt: TGTGCCAGCAGCCGACTAGTCGGGACCTCAGATACGCAGTATTTT
cdr3_aa: CASSRLVGTSDTQYF

v_call: TRBV12-3/TRBV12-4
clone_size: many
j_call: TRBJ2-7
d_call: TRBD2
cdr3_nt: TGTGCCAGCAGCCCGGGACTAGTTGGTGAGCAGTACTTC
cdr3_aa: CASSPGLVGEQYF

v_call: TRBV11-2
clone_size: -
j_call: TRBJ2-7
d_call: TRBD2
cdr3_nt: TGTGCCAGCAGCTGGACTAGCGGGGGGGTATACGAGCAGTACTTC
cdr3_aa: CASSWTSGGVYEQYF

v_call: TRBV20-1
clone_size: many
j_call: TRBJ1-1
d_call: -
cdr3_nt: TGCAGTGCTAGAGGGAGCCTCATGAACACTGAAGCTTTCTTT
cdr3_aa: CSARGSLMNTEAFF

v_call: TRBV29-1
clone_size: many
j_call: TRBJ1-1
d_call: -
cdr3_nt: TGCAGCGTTGGGGGAAGGCTGGTGAACACTGAAGCTTTCTTT
cdr3_aa: CSVGGRLVNTEAFF

v_call: TRBV2
clone_size: few
j_call: TRBJ2-3
d_call: -
cdr3_nt: TGTGCCAGCAGTGAGACAGTTAGCACAGATACGCAGTATTTT
cdr3_aa: CASSETVSTDTQYF

v_call: TRBV19
clone_size: few
j_call: TRBJ2-7
d_call: -
cdr3_nt: TGTGCCAGTAGTAAGGCAGGTATCTCCTACGAGCAGTACTTC
cdr3_aa: CASSKAGISYEQYF

v_call: TRBV5-1
clone_size: many
j_call: TRBJ2-1
d_call: TRBD2
cdr3_nt: TGCGCCAGCAGGGGAACGGGACTAGCGGGCAATGAGCAGTTCTTC
cdr3_aa: CASRGTGLAGNEQFF

v_call: TRBV19
clone_size: -
j_call: TRBJ1-2
d_call: -
cdr3_nt: TGTGCCAGTAGTATTGGGGGCGCGGGCTATGGCTACACCTTC
cdr3_aa: CASSIGGAGYGYTF

v_call: TRBV15
clone_size: -
j_call: TRBJ1-1
d_call: -
cdr3_nt: TGTGCCACCAGCATAGGCGGAGACACTGAAGCTTTCTTT
cdr3_aa: CATSIGGDTEAFF

v_call: TRBV5-1
clone_size: -
j_call: TRBJ1-2
d_call: TRBD1
cdr3_nt: TGCGCCAGCAGACCGGGACAGGGGGGTAATGGCTACACCTTC
cdr3_aa: CASRPGQGGNGYTF

v_call: TRBV12-3/TRBV12-4
clone_size: many
j_call: TRBJ1-5
d_call: TRBD1
cdr3_nt: TGTGCCAGCAGCCGACAGGGGCTTTATCAGCCCCAGCATTTT
cdr3_aa: CASSRQGLYQPQHF

v_call: TRBV19
clone_size: -
j_call: TRBJ1-4
d_call: -
cdr3_nt: TGTGCCAGTGCGGGCCTTTCGGCAACTAATGAAAAACTGTTTTTT
cdr3_aa: CASAGLSATNEKLFF

v_call: TRBV10-3
clone_size: -
j_call: TRBJ2-3
d_call: -
cdr3_nt: TGTGCCAGCAGCCGTCCCCCCGGGTTCACAGATACGCAGTATTTT
cdr3_aa: CASSRPPGFTDTQYF

v_call: TRBV20-1
clone_size: once
j_call: TRBJ1-2
d_call: -
cdr3_nt: TGCAGTGCTAGAGTGATAGCCGGAGCTAACTGTGGCTACACCTTC
cdr3_aa: CSARVIAGANCGYTF

v_call: TRBV7-2
clone_size: -
j_call: TRBJ1-1
d_call: -
cdr3_nt: TGTGCCAGCAGTCACGACAGTGACACTGAAGCTTTCTTT
cdr3_aa: CASSHDSDTEAFF

v_call: TRBV19
clone_size: many
j_call: TRBJ2-7
d_call: -
cdr3_nt: TGTGCCAGTAGTATCACCAGAGGGACTTCGCCTTCCTACGAGCAGTACTTC
cdr3_aa: CASSITRGTSPSYEQYF

v_call: TRBV9
clone_size: -
j_call: TRBJ2-5
d_call: TRBD2
cdr3_nt: TGTGCCAGCAGTTCCCTAGCGGGGGGGTTGGAGACCCAGTACTTC
cdr3_aa: CASSSLAGGLETQYF

v_call: TRBV10-1
clone_size: many
j_call: TRBJ1-2
d_call: -
cdr3_nt: TGCGCCAGCAGTGAGTCGCTTAACTATGGCTACACCTTC
cdr3_aa: CASSESLNYGYTF

v_call: TRBV25-1
clone_size: -
j_call: TRBJ2-1
d_call: -
cdr3_nt: TGTGCCAGCAGTCCGCAGGACCTCAATGAGCAGTTCTTC
cdr3_aa: CASSPQDLNEQFF

v_call: TRBV2
clone_size: -
j_call: TRBJ2-2
d_call: TRBD1
cdr3_nt: TGTGCCAGCACCCGGACAGGTGACTACACCGGGGAGCTGTTTTTT
cdr3_aa: CASTRTGDYTGELFF

v_call: TRBV11-2
clone_size: many
j_call: TRBJ2-2
d_call: TRBD2
cdr3_nt: TGTGCCAGCGACCGTACTAGCGGGGGGACCGGGGAGCTGTTTTTT
cdr3_aa: CASDRTSGGTGELFF

v_call: TRBV10-3
clone_size: few
j_call: TRBJ1-6
d_call: TRBD1
cdr3_nt: TGTGCCATTACTGGGGACAGGGTAACACCCCTCCACTTT
cdr3_aa: CAITGDRVTPLHF

v_call: TRBV20-1
clone_size: many
j_call: TRBJ2-1
d_call: -
cdr3_nt: TGCAGTGCCAAACTGGGGGGCTCCTACAATGAGCAGTTCTTC
cdr3_aa: CSAKLGGSYNEQFF

v_call: TRBV7-2
clone_size: many
j_call: TRBJ2-3
d_call: -
cdr3_nt: TGTGCCAGCAGCTTACCTGACTTGGCGGATACGCAGTATTTT
cdr3_aa: CASSLPDLADTQYF

v_call: TRBV7-8
clone_size: many
j_call: TRBJ2-1
d_call: TRBD1
cdr3_nt: TGTGCCAGCAGCCCTGTCGGGACAGGCAATGAGCAGTTCTTC
cdr3_aa: CASSPVGTGNEQFF

v_call: TRBV10-3
clone_size: many
j_call: TRBJ1-2
d_call: -
cdr3_nt: TGTGCCATCAGGGGGCCAAACTATGGCTACACCTTC
cdr3_aa: CAIRGPNYGYTF

v_call: TRBV3-1
clone_size: -
j_call: TRBJ2-5
d_call: -
cdr3_nt: TGTGCCAGCAGCCAATATCCTCTAGCGTCGAGGGAGACCCAGTACTTC
cdr3_aa: CASSQYPLASRETQYF

v_call: TRBV12-5
clone_size: -
j_call: TRBJ2-3
d_call: TRBD1
cdr3_nt: TGTGCTAGTGGTTTCGGACAGGGAGAGGCAGATACGCAGTATTTT
cdr3_aa: CASGFGQGEADTQYF

v_call: TRBV5-5
clone_size: many
j_call: TRBJ2-3
d_call: TRBD1
cdr3_nt: TGTGCCAGCAGCCCAGGGGGCGCAGATACGCAGTATTTT
cdr3_aa: CASSPGGADTQYF